The 14 T cell receptor beta chains listed next were all sequenced from one sample in a study of blood T cell repertoires in COVID-19. The data were produced by immunoSEQ multiplex PCR, yet TCRdb's version contains in-frame clones alone and is incomplete. This sample has about 110,000 clones, with over 80% found just once. The sequencing sample was made of peripheral blood. These receptors came from a woman in her forties or fifties with acute or convalescent COVID-19.

The gene calls are TRBV4-3 and TRBJ2-3, with 13 positions matching TRBD2. CDR1 LGHNA and CDR2 YSLEER come from the germline V gene. This CDR3 has 18 amino acids. Germline trimming cut 1 base from V and 1 base from J; bases unmatched to any gene: 5. CDR3 protein: CASSQGGLAGSRTDTQYF. The CDR3 region has the DNA TGCGCCAGCAGCCAAGGGGGACTAGCGGGATCTCGCACAGATACGCAGTATTTT.

The rearrangement joins TRBV28 to TRBJ2-7, with D uncertain. Germline-derived CDR1 and CDR2 are MDHEN and SYDVKM. CDR3 length equals 14 residues. Trimming cost V 5 bases and J 5 bases, with 16 bases left between them. CDR3 coding DNA: TGTGCCAGCAGTCGCCCTGCTACTATGAACGAGCAGTACTTC. Translation: CASSRPATMNEQYF.

The chain carries TRBV6-1 and TRBJ1-2; 11 positions agree with TRBD1. With V trimmed by 4 bases and J by 2 bases, 9 bases remained unmatched. This CDR3 has 17 amino acids. The germline CDR1 and CDR2 sequences are MNHNS and SASEGT. The CDR3 spells CASSGRTGGAGNYGYTF. CDR3 nucleotide sequence: TGTGCCAGCAGTGGTAGGACAGGGGGCGCCGGGAACTATGGCTACACCTTC.

The chain uses TRBV10-3 and TRBJ2-3, with D uncertain. Per the germline V gene, CDR1 is ENHRY and CDR2 is SYGVKD. V gave up 4 bases and J gave up 3 bases, with 11 bases separating them. CDR3 length: 14 residues. Written as DNA, the CDR3 is TGTGCCATCAGTGGGGCCTCTACGACAGATACGCAGTATTTT. It is translated as CAISGASTTDTQYF.

The chain carries TRBV5-6 and TRBJ2-1; D is perhaps TRBD2 (5 bases). Per germline, CDR1 SGHDT and CDR2 YYEEEE. This CDR3 has 15 amino acids. Trimming cost V 1 base and J 8 bases, with 16 bases left between them. CDR3 in amino acids: CASSLMLAVMDEQFF. The CDR3 DNA is TGTGCCAGCAGCTTGATGCTAGCAGTTATGGATGAGCAGTTCTTC.

This clone was picked up a small number of times. The CDR3 DNA is TGTGCCAGCAGTGGGGGACAGGGTGGCTCTGGAAACACCATATATTTT. Translation: CASSGGQGGSGNTIYF. The chain links TRBV2 to TRBJ1-3; 9 nucleotides align to TRBD1. V gave up 4 bases and J gave up 0 bases; unmatched junction bases: 4. Germline V lookup: CDR1 SNHLY, CDR2 FYNNEI. CDR3 size: 16 residues. Full variable domain (remainder filled in from reference TRBV2 and TRBJ1-3): EPEVTQTPSHQVTQMGQEVILRCVPISNHLYFYWYRQILGQKVEFLVSFYNNEISEKSEIFDDQFSVERPDGSNFTLKIRSTKLEDSAMYFCASSGGQGGSGNTIYFGEGSWLTVV.

The rearrangement links TRBV4-3 to TRBJ2-1; 9 bases are shared with TRBD1. Germline CDR1 reads LGHNA; CDR2 reads YSLEER. V was clipped by 4 bases and J by 5 bases; unmatched bases: 3. CDR3 size: 14 residues. The CDR3 region is CASSPGQGNNEQFF. The CDR3 DNA sequence: TGCGCCAGCAGCCCGGGACAGGGAAACAATGAGCAGTTCTTC.

The chain carries TRBV24-1 and TRBJ2-5, with D possibly being TRBD1 (6 bases). The CDR3 runs to 14 residues. Germline V lookup: CDR1 KGHDR, CDR2 SFDVKD. V was pared by 4 bases and J by 2 bases, with 10 bases between. The CDR3 reads CATSEPGVQETQYF. The CDR3 DNA reads TGTGCCACCAGTGAGCCAGGGGTACAAGAGACCCAGTACTTC.

The genes are TRBV7-2 and TRBJ2-7; D is perhaps TRBD2 (6 bases). Trimming took 1 base from V and 1 from J, leaving 11 bases between them. The germline V gene has CDR1 SGHTA and CDR2 FQGNSA. The CDR3 contains 15 residues. This chain's CDR3 is CASSLGAGRSYEQYF. The CDR3 DNA is TGTGCCAGCAGCTTAGGGGCGGGACGGTCCTACGAGCAGTACTTC.

The chain is built from TRBV4-1 and TRBJ2-7, with 11 bases that match TRBD1. Losses at the gene ends were 3 bases for V and 3 bases for J; bases not matched to a gene: 7. CDR3 length: 16 amino acids. CDR1 MGHRA and CDR2 YSYEKL come from the germline V gene. This CDR3 is CASSHLGQGAFYEQYF. The CDR3 DNA follows: TGCGCCAGCAGCCATCTAGGACAGGGGGCTTTCTACGAGCAGTACTTC.

This clone was counted a single time. This chain joins TRBV19 and TRBJ1-1; tentatively, D is TRBD1 (6 bases). The V and J ends lost 2 bases and 4 bases respectively, with 14 bases between them. The CDR3 has 15 residues. Germline V CDR1 and CDR2: LNHDA, SQIVND (reference sequence). CDR3 amino acids: CASSISVSRGTEAFF. DNA of the CDR3: TGTGCCAGTAGTATAAGTGTATCCAGGGGCACTGAAGCTTTCTTT.

The V call is TRBV12-5, the J call TRBJ2-3; tentatively, D is TRBD2 (6 bases). The germline V gene encodes CDR1 LGHNT and CDR2 FRNRAP. This CDR3 comprises 13 residues. V gave up 2 bases and J gave up 5 bases, with 8 bases separating them. CDR3 DNA: TGTGCTAGTGGTTTGTGGGGGGTAGATACGCAGTATTTT. This gives the protein CASGLWGVDTQYF.

V is TRBV4-1 and J is TRBJ1-5; no clear D gene. V shed 0 bases and J shed 1 base, with 13 bases lying between them. Germline values: CDR1 MGHRA, CDR2 YSYEKL. This CDR3 has 17 residues. The DNA for the CDR3 is TGCGCCAGCAGCCAAGACCCGGTTGGCGGCAGCAATCAGCCCCAGCATTTT. This gives the protein CASSQDPVGGSNQPQHF.

This clone was recorded once. This rearrangement joins TRBV6-2 or TRBV6-3 to TRBJ2-7; D perhaps matches TRBD2 (5 bases). Germline lookup yields CDR1 MNHEY and CDR2 SVGEGT. This CDR3 spans 14 amino acids. Between the trimmed V and J ends, which lost 6 bases and 5 bases, there was a span of 17 bases. The CDR3 loop reads CASSFSRTLNEQYF. The CDR3 DNA is TGTGCCAGCAGCTTTAGTAGGACTCTTAACGAGCAGTACTTC.